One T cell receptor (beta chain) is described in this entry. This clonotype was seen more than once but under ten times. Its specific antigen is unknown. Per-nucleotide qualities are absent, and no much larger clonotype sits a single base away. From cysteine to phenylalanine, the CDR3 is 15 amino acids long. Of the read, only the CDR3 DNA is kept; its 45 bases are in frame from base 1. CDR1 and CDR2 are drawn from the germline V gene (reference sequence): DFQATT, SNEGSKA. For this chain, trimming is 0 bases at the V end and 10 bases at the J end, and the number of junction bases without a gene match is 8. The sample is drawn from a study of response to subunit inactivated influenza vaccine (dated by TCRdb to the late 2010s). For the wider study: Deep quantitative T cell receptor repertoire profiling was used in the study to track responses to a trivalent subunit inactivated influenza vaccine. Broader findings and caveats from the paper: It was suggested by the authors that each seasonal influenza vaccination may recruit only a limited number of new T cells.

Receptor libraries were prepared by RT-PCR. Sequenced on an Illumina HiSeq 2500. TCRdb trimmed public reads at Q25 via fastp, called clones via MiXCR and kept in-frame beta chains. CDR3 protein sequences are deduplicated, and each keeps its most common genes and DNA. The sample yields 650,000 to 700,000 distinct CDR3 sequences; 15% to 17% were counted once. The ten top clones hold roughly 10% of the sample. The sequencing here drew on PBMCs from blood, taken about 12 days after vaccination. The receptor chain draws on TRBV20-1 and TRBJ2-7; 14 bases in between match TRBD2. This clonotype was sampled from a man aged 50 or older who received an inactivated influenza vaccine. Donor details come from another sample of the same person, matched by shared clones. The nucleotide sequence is TGCAGTGCTAGAGATAATAGGGGACTAGCGGGGGTCCAGTACTTC. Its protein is CSARDNRGLAGVQYF.